These 19 T cell receptor beta chains were sequenced from one sample in a study of beta chain features in type 1 diabetes. TCRB transcripts that were expressed got sequenced, as all of the isolated RNA had been reverse transcribed. Measured with immunoSEQ multiplex PCR; TCRdb has only the in-frame clones, and not every one. The repertoire holds under 950,000 clones, with about a sixth as singletons. Sequenced material: naive CD4+ T cells from blood. These receptors all come from a woman younger than 35 in good health.

This clone was counted a few times. The genes are TRBV6-5 and TRBJ2-1; 8 bases fit TRBD2. The germline V gene encodes CDR1 MNHEY and CDR2 SVGAGI. The CDR3 extends over 16 amino acids. Trimming at V came to 2 bases and at J to 3 bases, leaving 6 bases not matched to a gene. CDR3 in amino acids: CASSYQALAGYNEQFF. The CDR3 DNA reads TGTGCCAGCAGTTACCAGGCGCTAGCGGGCTACAATGAGCAGTTCTTC.

The count of this clone is one. Distinct nucleotide sequences in the sample also encode this CDR3. V is TRBV2 and J is TRBJ2-7; D could derive from TRBD1 or TRBD2 (5 bases each). The CDR3 extends over 12 amino acids. Germline CDR1 SNHLY, CDR2 FYNNEI. V dropped 4 bases and J dropped 4 bases, with 8 bases sitting between them. The CDR3 loop is CASSGEGYEQYF. The DNA of the CDR3 is TGTGCCAGCAGTGGTGAGGGGTACGAGCAGTACTTC. Drawing the rest from reference TRBV2 and TRBJ2-7, the complete variable domain is EPEVTQTPSHQVTQMGQEVILRCVPISNHLYFYWYRQILGQKVEFLVSFYNNEISEKSEIFDDQFSVERPDGSNFTLKIRSTKLEDSAMYFCASSGEGYEQYFGPGTRLTVT.

V and J are TRBV5-1 and TRBJ1-4; D unresolved. The CDR3 has 16 residues. Trimming shortened V by 3 bases and J by 0 bases, and 12 bases separated the two germline ends. Per germline, CDR1 SGHRS and CDR2 YFSETQ. As DNA, the CDR3 is TGCGCCAGCAGCTGGGGTACAGTTGCAACTAATGAAAAACTGTTTTTT. It codes for CASSWGTVATNEKLFF. The full variable domain, completed using reference TRBV5-1 and TRBJ1-4, is KAGVTQTPRYLIKTRGQQVTLSCSPISGHRSVSWYQQTPGQGLQFLFEYFSETQRNKGNFPGRFSGRQFSNSRSEMNVSTLELGDSALYLCASSWGTVATNEKLFFGSGTQLSVL.

The chain recombines TRBV29-1 with TRBJ2-1; D unclear. Germline lookup yields CDR1 SQVTM and CDR2 ANQGSEA. The CDR3 length is 10 residues. Trimming cost V 7 bases and J 9 bases, with 10 bases left between them. CDR3 DNA: TGCAGCGCCTACTATAGTGAGCAGTTCTTC. Protein product: CSAYYSEQFF.

This clone was seen more than once but under ten times. The chain joins TRBV9 to TRBJ1-2; 7 nucleotides align to TRBD1. The germline V gene encodes CDR1 SGDLS and CDR2 YYNGEE. The CDR3 has 18 residues. Losses at the gene ends were 4 bases for V and 7 bases for J; bases not matched to a gene: 22. CDR3 amino acids: CASSLEGRRGLGMRGYTF. For the CDR3, the DNA is TGTGCCAGCAGCCTAGAGGGGCGGAGGGGGCTTGGGATGCGTGGCTACACCTTC.

The chain combines TRBV4-3 with TRBJ2-1; possible D gene TRBD1, 6 bases. From germline, CDR1 is LGHNA and CDR2 YSLEER. The V and J ends lost 0 bases and 1 base respectively, with 13 bases between them. The CDR3 has 17 amino acids. CDR3 amino acids: CASSQDPAGASYNEQFF. The CDR3 nucleotides are TGCGCCAGCAGCCAAGATCCGGCAGGGGCTTCCTACAATGAGCAGTTCTTC.

The rearrangement uses TRBV9 and TRBJ2-1; no clear D. Trimming cost V 4 bases and J 0 bases, with 14 bases left between them. Germline V gene lookup returns CDR1 SGDLS and CDR2 YYNGEE. The CDR3 is made up of 16 amino acids. CDR3 sequence: CASSPRQPASYNEQFF. Written as DNA, the CDR3 is TGTGCCAGCAGCCCCCGCCAACCCGCCTCCTACAATGAGCAGTTCTTC.

This clone has only a few counts. V gene TRBV5-1 combines with J gene TRBJ2-1; TRBD2 matches at 8 bases. This CDR3 spans 13 amino acids. J was trimmed by 5 bases and V by 4 bases; bases with no gene match: 2. The germline V gene encodes CDR1 SGHRS and CDR2 YFSETQ. Written as DNA, the CDR3 is TGCGCCAGCAGCGTTAGCGGGAACAATGAGCAGTTCTTC. Residues: CASSVSGNNEQFF.

CDR3 in amino acids: CAWSAKFPGQSGELFF. CDR3 nucleotide sequence: TGTGCCTGGAGTGCGAAATTCCCGGGACAATCCGGGGAGCTGTTTTTT. J is TRBJ2-2 and V is TRBV30, with a weak D call TRBD1 (6 bases). Trimming took off 1 base at V and 6 bases at J, with 18 bases between the two ends. There are 16 residues in the CDR3. Germline values: CDR1 GTSNPN, CDR2 SVGIG (reference sequence).

CDR3 region: CASTFGTDTQYF. The CDR3 DNA reads TGTGCCAGCACCTTTGGCACAGATACGCAGTATTTT. The chain employs TRBV25-1 and TRBJ2-3; unclear D gene. This CDR3 is 12 amino acids long. The germline V gene encodes CDR1 MGHDK and CDR2 SYGVNS. Between the trimmed V and J ends, which lost 7 bases and 1 base, there was a span of 6 bases.

This clone was seen more than once but under ten times. This chain connects TRBV5-4 to TRBJ2-1, with 10 bases fitting TRBD1. CDR3 length equals 15 residues. Germline V gives CDR1 SGHNT, CDR2 YYREEE (reference sequence). J gave up 5 bases and V 5 bases, and 7 bases lay outside the gene matches. The CDR3 sequence: CASRQPGQGHNEQFF. The CDR3 DNA sequence: TGTGCCAGCAGGCAACCGGGACAGGGGCACAATGAGCAGTTCTTC.

In its sample, this clone was seen a few times. The same CDR3 arises from other DNA sequences in this sample as well. CDR3 protein: CASSLAYNEQFF. CDR3 bases: TGTGCCAGCAGTTTAGCTTACAATGAGCAGTTCTTC. The rearrangement joins TRBV28 to TRBJ2-1; D gene ambiguous. With 2 bases removed from V and 4 bases from J, the gap between germline ends came to 3 bases. The CDR3 loop spans 12 amino acids. Germline assignment: CDR1 MDHEN and CDR2 SYDVKM.

This clone showed up just a few times. This chain connects TRBV7-2 to TRBJ2-6, with 10 bases matching TRBD1. Germline values: CDR1 SGHTA, CDR2 FQGNSA. V lost 8 bases, J lost 2 bases, and 9 bases stayed unmatched. This CDR3 comprises 17 residues. CDR3 DNA sequence: TGTGCCAGCGTACCGGGACAGGGGTTGGCTGGGGCCAACGTCCTGACTTTC. Translating it yields CASVPGQGLAGANVLTF.

This clone turned up a few times. The chain recombines TRBV7-7 with TRBJ1-4; D is uncertain. Germline V CDR1 and CDR2: SSHAT, FNYEAQ (reference sequence). The CDR3 covers 11 residues. The CDR3 DNA is TGTGCTAGCTGCTATGGAGAAAAACTGTTTTTT. It is translated as CASCYGEKLFF. Combining the CDR3 with reference TRBV7-7 and TRBJ1-4 gives the whole variable domain GAGVSQSPRYKVTKRGQDVTLRCDPISSHATLYWYQQALGQGPEFLTYFNYEAQPDKSGLPSDRFSAERPEGSISTLTIQRTEQRDSAMYRCASCYGEKLFFGSGTQLSVL.

This chain links TRBV28 with TRBJ2-6; 7 nucleotides line up with TRBD1. The CDR3 runs 18 residues. The germline gives CDR1 MDHEN, CDR2 SYDVKM. With 2 bases clipped from V and 4 bases from J, the junction kept 11 bases outside the gene matches. The DNA for the CDR3 is TGTGCCAGCAGTTTACCCGAATTCAGGGGGTTGGGGGCCAACGTCCTGACTTTC. It codes for CASSLPEFRGLGANVLTF.

This chain joins TRBV6-6 and TRBJ1-5; 10 positions match TRBD1. Germline V lookup: CDR1 MNHNY, CDR2 SVGAGI (reference sequence). J was trimmed by 6 bases and V by 6 bases; bases with no gene match: 11. The CDR3 sequence is 16 residues long. The CDR3 bases are TGTGCCAGCAGCTCCGGGACAGGGGTTGCCAGTCAGCCCCAGCATTTT. Translated: CASSSGTGVASQPQHF.

This chain uses TRBV6-1 with TRBJ1-1, with 9 bases that match TRBD1. This CDR3 is 12 amino acids long. Trimming cost V 7 bases and J 7 bases; bases outside gene matches: 4. Germline V gene lookup returns CDR1 MNHNS and CDR2 SASEGT. CDR3 region: CASKQGANEAFF. For the CDR3, the DNA is TGTGCCAGCAAACAGGGGGCAAATGAAGCTTTCTTT.

This clone has more than one count but fewer than ten. The genes are TRBV7-9 and TRBJ2-2; 12 bases map to TRBD1. The germline CDR1 and CDR2 sequences are SEHNR and FQNEAQ (reference sequence). This CDR3 has 16 amino acids. Germline trimming cut 5 bases from V and 3 bases from J; bases unmatched to any gene: 4. CDR3 sequence: CASSMGQGAHTGELFF. The DNA for the CDR3 is TGTGCCAGCAGCATGGGACAGGGGGCCCACACCGGGGAGCTGTTTTTT.

This clone was detected only a few times. The V call is TRBV5-4, the J call TRBJ1-1, with 7 bases lining up with TRBD1. Germline V gives CDR1 SGHNT, CDR2 YYREEE (reference sequence). There are 15 residues in the CDR3. V lost 10 bases and J lost 4; bases outside the gene matches: 16. The chain's CDR3 is CALTSAGGGGTEAFF. The CDR3 DNA sequence: TGTGCCCTCACCTCGGCAGGGGGAGGTGGCACTGAAGCTTTCTTT.